One and the same sample provided the 23 T cell receptor beta chains below, sequenced in a study of blood T cell repertoires in COVID-19. TCRdb's copy holds only in-frame clones and misses some; the assay was immunoSEQ multiplex PCR. The table has around 170,000 clones, roughly 75% seen once. The sequencing input was peripheral blood. The receptors originated from a man between 65 and 85 years old with active or convalescent COVID-19.

The chain joins TRBV6-2 or TRBV6-3 to TRBJ2-1, with 7 bases identical to TRBD1. CDR1 MNHEY and CDR2 SVGEGT come from the germline V gene. The CDR3 runs 15 residues. The junction had 7 bases not matched to a gene; V was cut back by 5 bases and J by 3 bases. In DNA form, the CDR3 reads TGTGCCAGCAGTCTCTCCGGGACAGACTACAATGAGCAGTTCTTC. The encoded protein is CASSLSGTDYNEQFF.

The rearrangement uses TRBV3-1 (or the pseudogene TRBV3-2) and TRBJ2-1; TRBD2 is a possible D gene (6 bases). V was cut by 7 bases and J by 9 bases, with 19 bases left in between. Germline values: CDR1 LGHDT, CDR2 YNNKEL (reference sequence). The CDR3 covers 14 residues. The CDR3 spells CASIPRLGHFEQFF. Here the CDR3 DNA reads TGTGCCAGCATCCCTAGACTAGGGCATTTTGAGCAGTTCTTC.

This clone occurred a few times. The chain employs TRBV12-5 and TRBJ2-3, with D maybe TRBD2 (7 bases). CDR1 and CDR2 (germline): LGHNT, FRNRAP. V gave up 2 bases and J gave up 0 bases, with 15 bases separating them. The CDR3 covers 17 residues. For the CDR3, the DNA is TGTGCTAGTGGTTTGTCAAACGGGGGGCCGAGCACAGATACGCAGTATTTT. This gives the protein CASGLSNGGPSTDTQYF.

The V and J genes are TRBV3-1 (or the pseudogene TRBV3-2) and TRBJ2-1, with 14 bases lining up with TRBD2. CDR3 length: 18 residues. V trimming: 0 bases; J trimming: 7 bases; junction bases outside the gene matches: 8. Per germline, CDR1 LGHDT and CDR2 YNNKEL (reference sequence). Here the CDR3 reads CASSQEGLAGGLTNEQFF. The CDR3 nucleotides are TGTGCCAGCAGCCAAGAAGGACTAGCGGGGGGTTTAACTAATGAGCAGTTCTTC.

The chain is built from TRBV2 and TRBJ2-3; TRBD1 matches at 8 bases. The germline V gene has CDR1 SNHLY and CDR2 FYNNEI. The CDR3 length is 17 residues. V gave up 7 bases and J gave up 4 bases; unmatched junction bases: 16. DNA of the CDR3: TGTGCCAGCATGATCCGAACCGGGACAGGCATCGCAGATACGCAGTATTTT. Translation: CASMIRTGTGIADTQYF.

V is TRBV5-8 and J is TRBJ1-2, with TRBD1 matching 10 bases. Germline-derived CDR1 and CDR2 are SGHTS and YDEGEE. The V gene end was trimmed by 4 bases and the J gene end by 3 bases; junction bases not matched to a gene: 15. This CDR3 is built from 18 residues. CDR3 coding DNA: TGTGCCAGCAGCCTTTTCTCCGGGACAGGGGCGATACACTATGGCTACACCTTC. Its translation is CASSLFSGTGAIHYGYTF.

This clone was picked up one time. The genes are TRBV30 and TRBJ1-2; no definite D call. The germline V gene encodes CDR1 GTSNPN and CDR2 SVGIG (reference sequence). The CDR3 length is 15 residues. V lost 0 bases, J lost 0 bases, and 11 bases lay in between. In DNA form, the CDR3 reads TGTGCCTGGAGTGTAAACTCGTTGGCTAACTATGGCTACACCTTC. As protein: CAWSVNSLANYGYTF.

The chain joins TRBV14 to TRBJ1-1; possible D gene TRBD1, 5 bases. V was cut by 0 bases and J by 3 bases, with 11 bases left in between. The CDR3 covers 15 residues. Per the germline V gene, CDR1 is SGHDN and CDR2 is FVKESK. CDR3 protein: CASSQDTQAHTEAFF. The CDR3 DNA follows: TGTGCCAGCAGCCAAGATACACAGGCGCACACTGAAGCTTTCTTT.

This sequence joins TRBV9 and TRBJ1-3, with a possible D match to TRBD1 (5 bases). V was pared by 2 bases and J by 2 bases, with 11 bases between. The CDR3 has 15 amino acids. From germline, CDR1 is SGDLS and CDR2 YYNGEE. The CDR3 region is CASSVTANPGNTIYF. The DNA of the CDR3 is TGTGCCAGCAGCGTGACAGCGAACCCTGGAAACACCATATATTTT.

The genes are TRBV10-3 and TRBJ1-5; 7 bases map to TRBD1. Unmatched junction bases numbered 15, after V lost 11 bases and J lost 2 bases. From germline, CDR1 is ENHRY and CDR2 SYGVKD. This CDR3 is built from 16 residues. The CDR3 nucleotides are TGTGCCTCACGGGACAGTTCCGCATCGGGCAATCAGCCCCAGCATTTT. Encoded protein: CASRDSSASGNQPQHF.

This chain links TRBV10-1 with TRBJ1-1; TRBD1 matches 8 bases. Germline values: CDR1 WNHNN, CDR2 SYGVQD (reference sequence). V shed 6 bases, J shed 4 bases, and the junction held 7 bases outside the gene matches. The CDR3 totals 14 residues. CDR3 DNA: TGCGCCAGCAGCCAGGACAGGGCCTTCACTGAAGCTTTCTTT. Protein product: CASSQDRAFTEAFF.

This sequence joins TRBV3-1 (or the pseudogene TRBV3-2) and TRBJ1-1; no firm D call. Germline lookup yields CDR1 LGHDT and CDR2 YNNKEL (reference sequence). V was shortened by 0 bases and J by 3 bases, with 11 bases between the two germline ends. The CDR3 has 15 residues. The CDR3 coding sequence is TGTGCCAGCAGCCAAGATAACGTGGGCGACACTGAAGCTTTCTTT. Protein: CASSQDNVGDTEAFF.

The rearrangement joins TRBV9 to TRBJ1-2; 8 bases line up with TRBD1. V was clipped by 0 bases and J by 5 bases; unmatched bases: 6. The CDR3 runs to 15 residues. CDR1 is SGDLS, CDR2 YYNGEE, per germline. CDR3 sequence reads: CASSVEQGVSYGYTF. The CDR3 coding sequence is TGTGCCAGCAGCGTAGAACAGGGGGTTTCGTATGGCTACACCTTC.

The V and J genes are TRBV27 and TRBJ2-2; D call uncertain. V was clipped by 5 bases and J by 3 bases, with 7 bases between them. CDR3 size: 13 residues. The V gene's germline CDR1 is MNHEY and CDR2 SMNVEV (reference sequence). The CDR3 DNA sequence: TGTGCCAGCAGTCGGTCTCACACCGGGGAGCTGTTTTTT. It codes for CASSRSHTGELFF.

The gene calls are TRBV4-1 and TRBJ2-2; a possible D gene is TRBD1 (5 bases). From germline, CDR1 is MGHRA and CDR2 YSYEKL. V lost 0 bases to trimming and J lost 6 bases, with 8 bases between them. This CDR3 is 14 amino acids long. DNA for the CDR3: TGCGCCAGCAGCCAAGAGACAGTAGCCGGGGAGCTGTTTTTT. Translation gives CASSQETVAGELFF.

This clone turned up a few times. The chain combines TRBV4-2 with TRBJ2-1, with 10 bases fitting TRBD2. The CDR3 loop spans 14 amino acids. The germline gives CDR1 LGHNA, CDR2 YNFKEQ. Germline trimming cut 1 base from V and 9 bases from J; bases unmatched to any gene: 3. The CDR3 nucleotides are TGTGCCAGCAGCCAAGGGCTAGCGGGGGTTGAGCAGTTCTTC. Amino acids: CASSQGLAGVEQFF.

Comment on this clone: The sample contains more than one DNA sequence encoding this CDR3. This chain connects TRBV7-9 to TRBJ2-3, with 8 bases matching TRBD2. V lost 2 bases and J lost 5; bases outside the gene matches: 6. The CDR3 covers 15 residues. The V gene's germline CDR1 is SEHNR and CDR2 FQNEAQ (reference sequence). The CDR3 DNA follows: TGTGCCAGCAGCTTAACTAGCGGAGGGGGAGATACGCAGTATTTT. Its protein is CASSLTSGGGDTQYF.

The chain uses TRBV25-1 and TRBJ1-4; D unresolved. Trimming took off 1 base at V and 6 bases at J, with 15 bases between the two ends. Per the germline V gene, CDR1 is MGHDK and CDR2 is SYGVNS. The CDR3 is 16 residues long. DNA for the CDR3: TGTGCCAGCAGTGAATCGGTGGGAGCAAACTATGAAAAACTGTTTTTT. Amino acids: CASSESVGANYEKLFF.

V gene TRBV28 combines with J gene TRBJ2-3; 14 nucleotides match TRBD2. The V segment lost 7 bases and the J segment 6 bases; nucleotides outside the gene matches: 3. The CDR3 runs to 14 residues. The germline V gene has CDR1 MDHEN and CDR2 SYDVKM. In nucleotides, the CDR3 is TGTGCCAGCACGGGACTAGCGGGAGTGGATACGCAGTATTTT. Translated: CASTGLAGVDTQYF.

The chain carries TRBV5-6 and TRBJ2-7; tentative D call: TRBD2 (5 bases). This CDR3 is built from 14 residues. Per germline, CDR1 SGHDT and CDR2 YYEEEE. The ends were cut back, 4 bases at V and 1 base at J, with 12 bases in the middle. The DNA for the CDR3 is TGTGCCAGCAGCCCCGGAGAGGGTTCCTACGAGCAGTACTTC. Amino acid sequence: CASSPGEGSYEQYF.

CDR3 bases: TGCGCCAGCAGGATCGGGAGTAACGAGGGTGAGCAGTTCTTC. Translation: CASRIGSNEGEQFF. The chain has TRBV5-1 and TRBJ2-1; a possible D gene is TRBD2 (6 bases). V dropped 5 bases and J dropped 9 bases, with 18 bases sitting between them. This CDR3 contains 14 residues. Per germline, CDR1 SGHRS and CDR2 YFSETQ. The whole variable domain, filled in from reference TRBV5-1 and TRBJ2-1, reads KAGVTQTPRYLIKTRGQQVTLSCSPISGHRSVSWYQQTPGQGLQFLFEYFSETQRNKGNFPGRFSGRQFSNSRSEMNVSTLELGDSALYLCASRIGSNEGEQFFGPGTRLTVL.

The V gene is TRBV3-1 (or the pseudogene TRBV3-2), the J gene TRBJ1-4; D gene unclear. Germline-derived CDR1 and CDR2 are LGHDT and YNNKEL (reference sequence). This CDR3 contains 12 residues. Trimming cost V 1 base and J 10 bases, with 7 bases left between them. The CDR3 DNA is TGTGCCAGCAGCCAAGGTCAAGCAAAACTGTTTTTT. It codes for CASSQGQAKLFF.

This clone was seen only a few times. The CDR3 is CASSDGQGDYEQYF. The CDR3 DNA is TGTGCCAGCTCAGATGGACAGGGAGACTACGAGCAGTACTTC. The chain joins TRBV18 to TRBJ2-7, with 8 bases matching TRBD1. The CDR3 is 14 amino acids. V gave up 5 bases and J gave up 3 bases; unmatched junction bases: 6. Germline V gives CDR1 KGHSH, CDR2 LQKENI.